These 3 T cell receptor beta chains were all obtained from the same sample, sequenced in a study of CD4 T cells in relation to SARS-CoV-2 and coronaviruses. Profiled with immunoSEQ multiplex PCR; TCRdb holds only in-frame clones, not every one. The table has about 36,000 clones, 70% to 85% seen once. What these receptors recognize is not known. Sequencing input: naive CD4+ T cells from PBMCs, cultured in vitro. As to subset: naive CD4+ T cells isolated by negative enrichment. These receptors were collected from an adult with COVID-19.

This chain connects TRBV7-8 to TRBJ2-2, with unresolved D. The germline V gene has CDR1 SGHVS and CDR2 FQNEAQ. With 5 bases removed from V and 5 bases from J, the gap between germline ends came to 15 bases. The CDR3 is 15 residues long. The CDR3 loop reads CASSREELRTGELFF. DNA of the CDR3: TGTGCCAGCAGCCGTGAAGAACTAAGAACCGGGGAGCTGTTTTTT.

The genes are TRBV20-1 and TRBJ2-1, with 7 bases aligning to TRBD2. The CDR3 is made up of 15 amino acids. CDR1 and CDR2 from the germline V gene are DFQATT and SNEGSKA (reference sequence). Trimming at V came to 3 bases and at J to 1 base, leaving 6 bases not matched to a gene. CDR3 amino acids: CSASSAGVSYNEQFF. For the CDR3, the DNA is TGCAGTGCTAGTTCGGCGGGAGTGTCCTACAATGAGCAGTTCTTC.

The CDR3 DNA sequence: TGTGCCGCTTCAATTACAGGGTATAGCAATCAGCCCCAGCATTTT. Translation gives CAASITGYSNQPQHF. The chain is built from TRBV6-5 and TRBJ1-5; maybe TRBD1 (6 bases). The ends were cut back, 11 bases at V and 0 bases at J, with 17 bases in the middle. This CDR3 spans 15 amino acids. Germline-derived CDR1 and CDR2 are MNHEY and SVGAGI.